Each of the 21 T cell receptor beta chains below was sequenced from the same sample in a study of blood T cell repertoires in COVID-19. TCRdb keeps only in-frame clones here, not all; method: immunoSEQ multiplex PCR. The sample comprises 65,000 or so clones, under 80% of which are singletons, and roughly 50% rests with the top ten. Sequenced material: PBMCs or T cells enriched from blood (not recorded which). The receptors shown here come from a woman aged 55-69 years who had been exposed to COVID-19.

The chain carries TRBV3-1 (or the pseudogene TRBV3-2) and TRBJ2-3, with 9 positions matching TRBD2. CDR1 is LGHDT and CDR2 is YNNKEL in the germline V gene (reference sequence). The CDR3 covers 21 residues. Trimming cost V 1 base and J 1 base; bases outside gene matches: 18. CDR3 residues: CASSQGPRAGGVWSGTDTQYF. The DNA of the CDR3 is TGTGCCAGCAGCCAAGGCCCCAGAGCGGGAGGCGTGTGGTCCGGCACAGATACGCAGTATTTT.

This clone was picked up many times. The chain recombines TRBV27 with TRBJ2-2, with 13 bases that match TRBD2. This CDR3 has 17 amino acids. V shed 2 bases, J shed 3 bases, and the junction held 3 bases outside the gene matches. The V gene's germline CDR1 is MNHEY and CDR2 SMNVEV (reference sequence). The CDR3, as DNA: TGTGCCAGCAGTTTACCGGGACTAGCGGGATACACCGGGGAGCTGTTTTTT. This gives the protein CASSLPGLAGYTGELFF.

This clone was detected once. The rearrangement joins TRBV19 to TRBJ2-7; tentative D call: TRBD1 (6 bases). Trimming removed 1 base at V and 1 base at J, with 14 bases between. This CDR3 is built from 16 residues. The germline V gene has CDR1 LNHDA and CDR2 SQIVND (reference sequence). The CDR3 sequence: CASSIAVGQPSYEQYF. CDR3 sequence (DNA): TGTGCCAGTAGTATAGCCGTTGGACAGCCGTCCTACGAGCAGTACTTC.

In its sample, this clone ranks as medium-sized. The chain recombines TRBV28 with TRBJ2-3; the match to TRBD2 covers 12 bases. V trimming: 5 bases; J trimming: 0 bases; junction bases outside the gene matches: 3. The CDR3 has 16 amino acids. Germline V gene data show CDR1 as MDHEN and CDR2 as SYDVKM. Written as DNA, the CDR3 is TGTGCCAGCAGTCTTGGGACTAGCGGGAGCACAGATACGCAGTATTTT. Translated, it gives CASSLGTSGSTDTQYF.

The chain uses TRBV27 and TRBJ2-7; possible D gene TRBD2, 6 bases. Trimming pared 2 bases from V and 2 bases from J, leaving 13 bases between. The CDR3 contains 15 residues. Germline CDR1 reads MNHEY; CDR2 reads SMNVEV (reference sequence). CDR3 DNA: TGTGCCAGCAGTTTAGCCGGGACTGACACCTACGAGCAGTACTTC. The encoded protein is CASSLAGTDTYEQYF.

Of note for this clone: Within the sample, other DNA sequences also encode this same CDR3. The V and J genes are TRBV19 and TRBJ2-5, with D perhaps matching TRBD1 (5 bases). Trimming left V 1 base short and J 2 bases short, with 5 bases between. Germline values: CDR1 LNHDA, CDR2 SQIVND (reference sequence). The CDR3 is 13 residues long. The CDR3 reads CASSIGQQETQYF. DNA of the CDR3: TGTGCCAGTAGTATAGGACAGCAAGAGACCCAGTACTTC.

The chain is built from TRBV25-1 and TRBJ2-3; TRBD2 is a possible D gene (6 bases). In germline, CDR1 is MGHDK, CDR2 SYGVNS. CDR3 length: 12 residues. Deletions cut 8 bases from V and 3 bases from J, with 9 bases between. The CDR3 coding sequence is TGTGCCAGCGGACGGGGGACAGATACGCAGTATTTT. It yields the protein CASGRGTDTQYF.

This clone has a handful of counts. CDR3 protein: CASSPRSGNNSPLHF. As DNA, the CDR3 is TGTGCCAGCAGCCCCAGGTCGGGAAATAATTCACCCCTCCACTTT. The rearrangement joins TRBV7-2 to TRBJ1-6; D remains unclear. V shed 5 bases and J shed 5 bases, with 13 bases lying between them. Germline CDR1 is SGHTA and CDR2 is FQGNSA. The CDR3 has 15 residues.

The chain employs TRBV7-2 and TRBJ2-7, with 8 bases fitting TRBD1. V dropped 1 base and J dropped 6; count of bases not matched to a gene: 11. CDR3 length equals 16 residues. In germline, CDR1 is SGHTA, CDR2 FQGNSA. The CDR3 nucleotides read TGTGCCAGCAGCTTAGTGTTTAGGACAGGGACGGTCGAGCAGTACTTC. This translates into CASSLVFRTGTVEQYF.

This chain joins TRBV24-1 and TRBJ2-1; D gene ambiguous. The V end lost 3 bases, the J end lost 4 bases, and 9 bases lay between the germline ends. Germline CDR1 reads KGHDR; CDR2 reads SFDVKD. CDR3 length: 14 amino acids. The CDR3 DNA is TGTGCCACCAGTGATCTATCCCCTTACAATGAGCAGTTCTTC. This codes for CATSDLSPYNEQFF.

V gene TRBV7-9 combines with J gene TRBJ2-5; 10 bases map to TRBD2. This CDR3 is 15 amino acids long. V lost 4 bases, J lost 7 bases, and 9 bases stayed unmatched. The germline V gene has CDR1 SEHNR and CDR2 FQNEAQ (reference sequence). CDR3 DNA sequence: TGTGCCAGCAGCTCACAGACTAGCGGGTATCGGACCCAGTACTTC. It codes for CASSSQTSGYRTQYF.

The rearrangement joins TRBV5-5 to TRBJ2-2; 14 positions match TRBD2. This CDR3 is 16 amino acids long. After removal of 4 bases from V and 5 bases from J, the junction contained 4 bases not matched to a gene. The germline V gene has CDR1 SGHKS and CDR2 YYEKEE (reference sequence). The CDR3 spells CASSRGLAGETGELFF. CDR3 DNA sequence: TGTGCCAGCAGCCGGGGACTAGCGGGAGAAACCGGGGAGCTGTTTTTT.

The rearrangement links TRBV13 to TRBJ1-2; possibly TRBD1 for D (5 bases). Germline V gene sequence: CDR1 PRHDT, CDR2 FYEKMQ (reference sequence). The CDR3 runs 12 residues. Trimming took off 5 bases at V and 8 bases at J, with 12 bases between the two ends. The CDR3 bases are TGTGCCAGCAGCCCCGGGAGGGGCGGCTACACCTTC. Amino acids: CASSPGRGGYTF.

The chain links TRBV5-4 to TRBJ2-5; 11 bases are shared with TRBD1. In germline, CDR1 is SGHNT, CDR2 YYREEE (reference sequence). The CDR3 is 15 residues long. With V trimmed by 2 bases and J by 5 bases, 5 bases remained unmatched. The CDR3 region is CASSFQGTGGETQYF. CDR3 bases: TGTGCCAGCAGCTTTCAAGGGACAGGGGGGGAGACCCAGTACTTC.

This clone was observed a handful of times. As DNA, the CDR3 is TGTGCCAGCAGGTCGGGAGGGCGGGATACGCAGTATTTT. Protein product: CASRSGGRDTQYF. The chain carries TRBV13 and TRBJ2-3; 8 bases map to TRBD2. The V and J ends lost 6 bases and 6 bases, in that order; junction bases with no gene match: 5. The germline V gene encodes CDR1 PRHDT and CDR2 FYEKMQ (reference sequence). This CDR3 has 13 residues.

The chain combines TRBV30 with TRBJ1-5; D possibly corresponds to TRBD1 (5 bases). Trimming left V 0 bases short and J 2 bases short, with 11 bases between. CDR3 length: 15 residues. Germline V gene sequence: CDR1 GTSNPN, CDR2 SVGIG (reference sequence). The CDR3 bases are TGTGCCTGGAGTGTACTTGGGGCGGGCAATCAGCCCCAGCATTTT. Translation gives CAWSVLGAGNQPQHF.

This chain connects TRBV9 to TRBJ1-3; D uncertain. This CDR3 comprises 17 residues. Trimming shortened V by 0 bases and J by 1 base, and 14 bases separated the two germline ends. Germline CDR1 SGDLS, CDR2 YYNGEE. CDR3 DNA sequence: TGTGCCAGCAGCGTAGAAGCGGCGAGGAGATCTGGAAACACCATATATTTT. It is translated as CASSVEAARRSGNTIYF.

This chain links TRBV30 with TRBJ2-2, with TRBD2 as a possible D gene (5 bases). Germline V gene lookup returns CDR1 GTSNPN and CDR2 SVGIG (reference sequence). The CDR3 extends over 15 amino acids. V lost 8 bases and J 3 bases, leaving 19 bases between the germline ends. The CDR3 bases are TGTGCCGGGCACCTTCTCTCGGGGTACACCGGGGAGCTGTTTTTT. It specifies CAGHLLSGYTGELFF.

The chain recombines TRBV28 with TRBJ1-1; D not resolved. The V gene lost 1 base and the J gene lost 8 bases, with 8 bases spanning the gap. Germline CDR1 MDHEN, CDR2 SYDVKM. This CDR3 is built from 12 residues. This CDR3 is CASSLSEGEAFF. The CDR3 DNA reads TGTGCCAGCAGTTTATCCGAGGGAGAAGCTTTCTTT.

This clone was seen a handful of times. The genes are TRBV7-8 and TRBJ1-5; 10 positions agree with TRBD1. The J segment lost 6 bases and the V segment lost 1 base, leaving 9 bases of the junction unmatched. CDR3 length: 17 amino acids. CDR1 and CDR2 from the germline V gene are SGHVS and FQNEAQ. This CDR3 reads CASSLVGGTGVGQPQHF. DNA of the CDR3: TGTGCCAGCAGCTTAGTCGGCGGGACAGGGGTAGGTCAGCCCCAGCATTTT.

This chain uses TRBV7-2 with TRBJ2-1; no clear D gene. V lost 5 bases and J lost 5, with 16 bases in between. Germline-derived CDR1 and CDR2 are SGHTA and FQGNSA. The CDR3 totals 15 residues. The CDR3 loop is CASSTYGAPDNEQFF. CDR3 sequence (DNA): TGTGCCAGCAGCACTTACGGAGCTCCCGACAATGAGCAGTTCTTC.